This paragraph covers one TCR beta chain sequence. Its specificity is unknown. These data are taken from a study of untreated major depressive disorder. Study findings and constraints: Depressed patients' CD4+ T cells carried increased TRBV05-01 (Vbeta 5.1) usage versus control CD4+ T cells. Findings may not generalize because the study sample was small.

Assay: immunoSEQ multiplex PCR; the TCRdb copy retains only in-frame clones and omits some. The table records 15,000 to 20,000 clones, about 92% of them present only once. The CDR3 extends over 13 amino acids. Per the germline V gene, CDR1 is LNHDA and CDR2 is SQIVND (reference sequence). V was shortened by 5 bases and J by 2 bases, with 9 bases between the two germline ends. This receptor was obtained from a woman aged 40-49 years with major depressive disorder. The specimen sequenced was CD4+ T cells from PBMCs. The chain combines TRBV19 with TRBJ1-2; no clear D gene. In DNA form, the CDR3 reads TGTGCCAGTAGTCCAGCTCCGAACTATGGCTACACCTTC. This translates into CASSPAPNYGYTF.